This T cell receptor (beta chain) was identified during a study of blood T cell repertoires in COVID-19 (dated by TCRdb to 2020 to 2021). Study-level background: Samples from collaborators originated in the United States, Italy and Spain and spanned both the acute and convalescent phases of COVID-19. The material from the prospective study consisted of cDNA or gDNA derived from T cells, B-cell-depleted T cells, or PBMCs. Subjects who had been exposed to COVID-19, were actively infected with it, or had recovered from it provided the deeply sampled blood TCRbeta repertoires that made up the dataset. The repertoires were released in a freely available public database meant as a resource for research on the immune response to SARS-CoV-2. Samples came from the ongoing ImmuneRACE study (first 160 participants) plus 1,254 subjects from 6 global collaborators. The sample metadata nearly always contained a de-identified subject ID, COVID-19 status, age in years and sex. Where available, HLA class I and class II types were obtained from metadata supplied by the sample provider rather than from assay-based typing. Study-level results and caveats: How much clinical and demographic metadata was included differed by source and by participant, and the metadata was provided uncurated.

The immunoSEQ Assay, a bias-controlled multiplex PCR, was used to amplify TCRbeta CDR3 regions from genomic DNA. The authors' pipeline ran thus. The number of nucleated cells in each sample was estimated by amplification of reference gene primers within the assay. Sequence reads were collapsed and filtered to measure the absolute abundance of every unique TCRbeta CDR3 rearrangement. For each sample, productive Simpson clonality was calculated by taking the square root of Simpson's diversity index across productive rearrangements. TCRdb's version of the immuneACCESS table is confined to in-frame rearrangements and falls short of the full clone set. An unresolved V gene accounts for under half of the shortfall where checked; the remainder is of unknown origin. Clone size and the V and J calls come from that table; the DNA yielded D and trimming. Here the sample has about 300,000 clones; about nine tenths occur a single time. The ten most abundant clones make up over 2% of the sample.

Participants in the prospective study were aged about 18 to 95 years, lived in 20 to 25 United States geographic areas, and enrolled through a virtual design. Cohort assignment in the prospective study relied on participant-reported clinical history from a screening survey and a study questionnaire. For ImmuneRACE Cohort 3, a participant was defined as recovered based on two consecutive negative NP/OP PCR tests, clearance by a healthcare professional, or resolution of symptoms. Each participant in the prospective study had whole blood, serum and a nasopharyngeal or oropharyngeal swab collected by mobile phlebotomists. Additional blood draws and questionnaires over an approximately two-month period could optionally be provided by prospective study participants. Prospective study blood samples were shipped either frozen or at room temperature before DNA extraction. This clone has more than one count but fewer than ten. Its antigen remains unidentified. No qualities accompany the bases; no much larger clone lies one base away.

The germline V gene supplies CDR1 SGHDT and CDR2 YYEEEE. Its CDR3 holds 17 amino acids, cysteine through phenylalanine. CDR3 DNA only is kept here, 51 bases in frame from base 1. The junction carries 19 bases between V and J, which are trimmed by 0 bases and 6 bases respectively. The sample consisted of PBMCs or T cells enriched from blood (not recorded which). This sequence was found in a woman younger than 30 who had recovered from COVID-19. Here the chain combines TRBV5-6 and TRBJ2-1; TRBD2 might be the D gene, on 6 matching bases. The base sequence is TGTGCCAGCAGCTTGGCCGGTTCGGGCGGGGAGTTCAATGAGCAGTTCTTC. Its translation reads: CASSLAGSGGEFNEQFF.